A selection of T cell receptor beta chains follows, all from one sample in a study of blood T cell repertoires in COVID-19. Clones were sequenced by immunoSEQ multiplex PCR, and TCRdb holds only the in-frame ones, with some missing. The profile shows fewer than 120,000 clones, 82% of them singletons. Sequenced input: peripheral blood. The receptors stem from a woman aged 55-75 years with acute or convalescent COVID-19. CDR3s include the opening cysteine and the closing phenylalanine or tryptophan. D genes are given only for firm matches.

J,V,D,CDR3
TRBJ2-5,TRBV19,NA,CASTHPAGLQETQYF
TRBJ1-1,TRBV9,NA,CASSALVTSTEAFF
TRBJ1-2,TRBV4-2,NA,CASSQDSGTPYGYTF
TRBJ1-1,TRBV12-5,NA,CASGFGLFEAFF
TRBJ2-7,TRBV29-1,NA,CSVVVGAGYEQYF
TRBJ2-1,TRBV6-1,NA,CASSKPSGEQFF
TRBJ2-5,TRBV5-4,TRBD2,CASSSTSGGGETQYF
TRBJ2-7,TRBV5-6,NA,CASSLARGPPPSYEQYF
TRBJ2-4,TRBV7-2,NA,CASTSGRGGRAKNIQYF
TRBJ1-5,TRBV5-4,NA,CASSTQGGDQPQHF
TRBJ1-2,TRBV7-9,TRBD1,CASSLAQQGYGYTF
TRBJ1-1,TRBV6-6,NA,CASSSTLETEAFF
TRBJ2-5,TRBV14,TRBD1,CASSRLQGARETQYF
TRBJ2-7,TRBV10-1,NA,CASGGLGTRDEQYF
TRBJ2-5,TRBV9,TRBD2,CASSATSAPETQYF
TRBJ1-2,TRBV9,NA,CASSVPSSSPTGYTF
TRBJ1-1,TRBV7-8,TRBD1,CASSNPPGQGGTEAFF
TRBJ1-1,TRBV7-2,NA,CASSSQQGSEAFF
TRBJ1-4,TRBV3-1/TRBV3-2,NA,CASSQGLRGANEKLFF
TRBJ1-1,TRBV3-1/TRBV3-2,NA,CASSQEWGVNTEAFF
TRBJ2-1,TRBV20-1,TRBD2,CSAGGLAGGREFF
TRBJ2-7,TRBV6-2/TRBV6-3,NA,CASSYLRNEQYF
TRBJ2-1,TRBV11-3,TRBD1,CASQGVSYNEQFF
TRBJ2-1,TRBV6-5,TRBD2,CASSYSAAGGQNEQFF
TRBJ2-3,TRBV10-3,TRBD1,CAISDRGRDRGPSSTDTQYF
TRBJ2-7,TRBV5-1,TRBD1,CASSLGDREAYEQYF
TRBJ2-7,TRBV7-9,TRBD2,CASSLALAGAYEQYF
TRBJ2-1,TRBV18,NA,CASSPYGEANNEQFF
TRBJ1-3,TRBV19,NA,CATHAGLLSGNTIYF
TRBJ2-2,TRBV4-3,NA,CASSQDGAAGELFF
TRBJ2-5,TRBV28,NA,CASSLAWRTGRETQYF
TRBJ1-2,TRBV4-3,NA,CASSQGEGPNYGYTF
TRBJ1-2,TRBV5-1,NA,CASSLDGYGYTF
TRBJ1-6,TRBV5-1,NA,CASSLAGRSPLHF
TRBJ2-7,TRBV6-2/TRBV6-3,TRBD2,CASSLLAGGTYEQYF
TRBJ2-1,TRBV2,NA,CASSEAYGSGHNEQFF
TRBJ1-5,TRBV12-5,NA,CASGLPSQPQHF
TRBJ2-2,TRBV10-3,NA,CAISESADSSGELFF
TRBJ1-5,TRBV11-3,NA,CASSLEGGSNQPQHF
TRBJ2-7,TRBV11-3,NA,CASSPDGNYEQYF
TRBJ2-5,TRBV5-4,NA,CASSVRGRGLQETQYF
TRBJ1-2,TRBV19,NA,CASSIHLQGSLWSYTF
TRBJ2-7,TRBV9,TRBD1,CASSVVPTGQGKDEQYF
TRBJ1-1,TRBV30,NA,CAWARGGGGINTEAFF
TRBJ2-7,TRBV6-5,NA,CASSYGGADYEQYF
TRBJ2-7,TRBV28,TRBD1,CASRTGGIYEQYF
TRBJ1-1,TRBV25-1,NA,CASSLAGENTEAFF
TRBJ1-6,TRBV28,NA,CASSRTNSPLHF
TRBJ2-7,TRBV4-3,NA,CASSQGQRTYEQYF
TRBJ2-7,TRBV14,NA,CASSQGAGGFNEQYF
TRBJ2-5,TRBV5-1,NA,CASSWGGETQYF
TRBJ1-5,TRBV12-3/TRBV12-4,NA,CASRPQGGQPQHF
TRBJ1-1,TRBV2,NA,CASTVGQSEAFF
TRBJ1-5,TRBV12-3/TRBV12-4,NA,CASSIQGDQPQHF
TRBJ2-2,TRBV7-2,NA,CASSLLGANTGELFF
TRBJ2-2,TRBV5-5,TRBD2,CASSLGLAGGYTGELFF
TRBJ2-2,TRBV7-9,TRBD1,CASSVLGQATGELFF
TRBJ1-3,TRBV6-6,TRBD1,CASSRDRGMHGNTIYF
TRBJ1-2,TRBV6-5,NA,CASGQGRGYTF
TRBJ1-5,TRBV20-1,NA,CSASLSVNQPQHF